The clone carrying this T cell receptor beta chain appeared many times. In the source study's methods: Reference gene primer amplification gave nucleated cell count estimates. The data were produced by immunoSEQ multiplex PCR, yet TCRdb's version contains in-frame clones alone and is incomplete. V, J and clone size derive from that table, while D and trimming were established from the DNA sequence. The sample has about 210,000 clones, roughly 75% seen once. The sample originates from a study of blood T cell repertoires in COVID-19. Overall study context: Samples came from the United States, Italy and Spain, spanning acute and convalescent COVID-19. Sources were T cells, B-cell-depleted T cells, or PBMCs; the material itself was cDNA or gDNA.

CDR3 length equals 16 residues. CDR1 and CDR2 from the germline V gene are SGDLS and YYNGEE. Trimming at V came to 0 bases and at J to 2 bases, leaving 7 bases not matched to a gene. The TCR originated in a woman aged 65 to 85 with acute or convalescent COVID-19. The sequencing sample was made of peripheral blood. The chain is built from TRBV9 and TRBJ1-2, with TRBD1 matching 7 bases. The CDR3 sequence: CASSVGSNRGNYGYTF. The CDR3 DNA reads as TGTGCCAGCAGCGTAGGCTCAAACAGGGGAAACTATGGCTACACCTTC. Together with reference TRBV9 and TRBJ1-2, the CDR3 gives the full variable domain: DSGVTQTPKHLITATGQRVTLRCSPRSGDLSVYWYQQSLDQGLQFLIQYYNGEERAKGNILERFSAQQFPDLHSELNLSSLELGDSALYFCASSVGSNRGNYGYTFGSGTRLTVV.